The sequence of this TCR beta chain was determined in a study of cytomegalovirus exposure and HLA in healthy donors. The CDR3 contains 14 residues. Germline V gives CDR1 SGHTA, CDR2 FQGNSA. Between the trimmed V and J ends, which lost 6 bases and 4 bases, there was a span of 15 bases. Amplification used 60 Vbeta primers and 13 Jbeta primers. The protocol was immunoSEQ multiplex PCR, while the TCRdb copy is restricted to in-frame clones and leaves out a portion. The data show around 150,000 clones, roughly four fifths seen once. Each donor's status was that of a healthy bone marrow donor. The study sampled nominally healthy donors, though unrecorded immune exposures were likely.

Specimen: PBMCs. The clonotype was recovered from a man in his fifties or sixties in good health and CMV-seropositive. The chain uses TRBV7-2 and TRBJ1-2; D is possibly TRBD1 (6 bases). This CDR3 reads CASSSTGFFYGYTF. Written as DNA, the CDR3 is TGTGCCAGCAGTTCGACAGGATTCTTCTATGGCTACACCTTC. The whole variable domain, remainder taken from reference TRBV7-2 and TRBJ1-2, is GAGVSQSPSNKVTEKGKDVELRCDPISGHTALYWYRQSLGQGLEFLIYFQGNSAPDKSGLPSDRFSAERTGGSVSTLTIQRTQQEDSAVYLCASSSTGFFYGYTFGSGTRLTVV.